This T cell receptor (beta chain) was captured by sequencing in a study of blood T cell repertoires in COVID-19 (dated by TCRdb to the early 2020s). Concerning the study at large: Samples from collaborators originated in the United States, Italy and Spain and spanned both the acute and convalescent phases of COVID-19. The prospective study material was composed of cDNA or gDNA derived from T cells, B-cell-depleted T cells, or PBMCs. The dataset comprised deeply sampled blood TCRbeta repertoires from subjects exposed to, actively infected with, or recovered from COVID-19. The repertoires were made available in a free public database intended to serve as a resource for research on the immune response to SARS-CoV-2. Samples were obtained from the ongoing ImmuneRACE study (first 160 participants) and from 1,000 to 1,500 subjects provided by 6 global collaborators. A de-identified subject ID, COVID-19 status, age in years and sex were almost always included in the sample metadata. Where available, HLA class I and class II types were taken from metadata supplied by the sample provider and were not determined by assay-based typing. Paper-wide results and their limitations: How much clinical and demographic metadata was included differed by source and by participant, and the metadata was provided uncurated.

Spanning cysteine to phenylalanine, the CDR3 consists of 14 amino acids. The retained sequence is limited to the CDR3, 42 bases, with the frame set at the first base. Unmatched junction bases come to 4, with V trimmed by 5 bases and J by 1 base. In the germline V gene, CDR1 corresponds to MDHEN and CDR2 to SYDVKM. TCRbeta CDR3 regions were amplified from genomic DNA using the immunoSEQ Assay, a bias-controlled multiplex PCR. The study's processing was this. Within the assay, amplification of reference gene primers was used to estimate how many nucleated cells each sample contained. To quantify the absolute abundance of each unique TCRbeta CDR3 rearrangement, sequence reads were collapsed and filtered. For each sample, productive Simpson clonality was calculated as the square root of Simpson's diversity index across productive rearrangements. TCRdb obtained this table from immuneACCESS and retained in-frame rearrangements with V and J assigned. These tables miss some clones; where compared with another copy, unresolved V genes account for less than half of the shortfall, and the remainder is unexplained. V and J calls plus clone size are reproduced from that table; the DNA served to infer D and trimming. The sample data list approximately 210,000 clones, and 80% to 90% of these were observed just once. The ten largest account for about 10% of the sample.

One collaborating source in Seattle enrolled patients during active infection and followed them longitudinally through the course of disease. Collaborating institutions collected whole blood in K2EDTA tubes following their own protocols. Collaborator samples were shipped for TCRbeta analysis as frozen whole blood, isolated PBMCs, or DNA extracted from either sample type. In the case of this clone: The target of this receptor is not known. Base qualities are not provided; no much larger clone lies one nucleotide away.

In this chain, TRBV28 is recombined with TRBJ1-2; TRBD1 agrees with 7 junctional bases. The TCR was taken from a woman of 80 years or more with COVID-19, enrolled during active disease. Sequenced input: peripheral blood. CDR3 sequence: CASSQTGFNYGYTF. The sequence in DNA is TGTGCCAGCAGTCAGACAGGGTTTAACTATGGCTACACCTTC.